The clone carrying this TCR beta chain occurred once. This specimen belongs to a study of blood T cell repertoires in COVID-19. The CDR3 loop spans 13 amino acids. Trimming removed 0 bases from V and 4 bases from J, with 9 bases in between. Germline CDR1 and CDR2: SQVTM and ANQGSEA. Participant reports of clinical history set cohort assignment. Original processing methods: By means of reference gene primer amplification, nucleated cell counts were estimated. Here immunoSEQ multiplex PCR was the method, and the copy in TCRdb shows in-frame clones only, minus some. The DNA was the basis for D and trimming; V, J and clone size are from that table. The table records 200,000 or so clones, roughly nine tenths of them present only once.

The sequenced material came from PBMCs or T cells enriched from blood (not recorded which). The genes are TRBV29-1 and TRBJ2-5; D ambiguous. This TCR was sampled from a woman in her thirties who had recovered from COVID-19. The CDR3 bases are TGCAGCGTTGAAGAGGGTGGGCGAGAGACCCAGTACTTC. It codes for CSVEEGGRETQYF.